The 4 T cell receptor beta chains presented below share a single source sample, sequenced in a study of blood T cell repertoires in COVID-19. The table came from immunoSEQ multiplex PCR; TCRdb's copy has only in-frame clones and leaves some out. Altogether roughly 160,000 clones are present, roughly 90% being singletons, with the ten largest covering approximately 0.5%. Sequencing was done on a sample of peripheral blood. Receptors originate from a man in his forties or fifties with acute or convalescent COVID-19.

The chain has TRBV4-2 and TRBJ2-1; 16 bases line up with TRBD2. The V and J ends lost 4 bases and 7 bases, in that order; junction bases with no gene match: 4. The CDR3 totals 16 residues. CDR1 is LGHNA, CDR2 YNFKEQ, per germline. Here the CDR3 DNA reads TGTGCCAGCAGCCGGGAGGGACTAGCGGGAGGGAATGAGCAGTTCTTC. Protein sequence: CASSREGLAGGNEQFF.

The chain employs TRBV5-4 and TRBJ1-6; D is unresolved. V was shortened by 0 bases and J by 3 bases, with 13 bases between the two germline ends. Germline-derived CDR1 and CDR2 are SGHNT and YYREEE (reference sequence). This CDR3 contains 17 residues. CDR3 region: CASSLVRTGSYNSPLHF. DNA of the CDR3: TGTGCCAGCAGCTTGGTCCGGACGGGAAGCTATAATTCACCCCTCCACTTT.

DNA for the CDR3: TGTGCCAGCAGTGAAGCCAGGACTAGCGGGACCTCCTACGAGCAGTACGTC. Protein: CASSEARTSGTSYEQYV. The rearrangement links TRBV6-1 to TRBJ2-7, with TRBD2 identical over 12 bases. With V trimmed by 0 bases and J by 0 bases, 3 bases remained unmatched. The CDR3 spans 17 residues. CDR1 is MNHNS and CDR2 is SASEGT in the germline V gene.

The V call is TRBV7-9, the J call TRBJ2-1; 10 positions agree with TRBD2. The J segment lost 4 bases and the V segment lost 3 bases, leaving 6 bases of the junction unmatched. Germline V gene sequence: CDR1 SEHNR, CDR2 FQNEAQ (reference sequence). The CDR3 runs to 16 residues. CDR3 sequence (DNA): TGTGCCAGCAGCTTTCTAGCGGGGGTTTCGTACAATGAGCAGTTCTTC. It encodes CASSFLAGVSYNEQFF. Full variable domain (missing parts from reference TRBV7-9 and TRBJ2-1): DTGVSQNPRHKITKRGQNVTFRCDPISEHNRLYWYRQTLGQGPEFLTYFQNEAQLEKSRLLSDRFSAERPKGSFSTLEIQRTEQGDSAMYLCASSFLAGVSYNEQFFGPGTRLTVL.